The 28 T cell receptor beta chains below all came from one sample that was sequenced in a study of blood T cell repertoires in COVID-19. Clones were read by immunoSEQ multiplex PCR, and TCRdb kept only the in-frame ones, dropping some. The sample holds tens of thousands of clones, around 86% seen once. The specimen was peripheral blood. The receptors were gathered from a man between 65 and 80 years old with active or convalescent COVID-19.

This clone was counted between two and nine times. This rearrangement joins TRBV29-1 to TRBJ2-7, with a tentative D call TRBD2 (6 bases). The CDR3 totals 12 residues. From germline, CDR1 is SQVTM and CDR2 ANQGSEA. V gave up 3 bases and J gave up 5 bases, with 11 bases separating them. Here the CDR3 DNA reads TGCAGCGTTGAGGGGGAGGTTAACGAGCAGTACTTC. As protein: CSVEGEVNEQYF.

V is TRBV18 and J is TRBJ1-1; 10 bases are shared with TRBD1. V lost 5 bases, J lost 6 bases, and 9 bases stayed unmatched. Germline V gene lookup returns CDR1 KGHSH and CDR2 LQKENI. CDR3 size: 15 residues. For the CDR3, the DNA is TGTGCCAGCTCAGGAAGACAGGGGGCGCAGGCTGAAGCTTTCTTT. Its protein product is CASSGRQGAQAEAFF.

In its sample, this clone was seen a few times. The CDR3 spells CASSFLGERQYF. CDR3 nucleotide sequence: TGTGCCAGCAGTTTTTTAGGGGAAAGGCAGTACTTC. The chain has TRBV12-3 or TRBV12-4 and TRBJ2-7; the D gene is possibly TRBD1 (5 bases). V gave up 3 bases and J gave up 9 bases, with 12 bases separating them. CDR3 length: 12 amino acids.

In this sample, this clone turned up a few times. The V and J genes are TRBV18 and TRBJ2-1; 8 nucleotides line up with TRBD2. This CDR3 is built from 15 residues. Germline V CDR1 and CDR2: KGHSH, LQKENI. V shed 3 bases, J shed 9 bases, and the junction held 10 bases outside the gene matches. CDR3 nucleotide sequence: TGTGCCAGCTCACCCCCCGGGACTAGATACGGTGAGCAGTTCTTC. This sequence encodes CASSPPGTRYGEQFF.

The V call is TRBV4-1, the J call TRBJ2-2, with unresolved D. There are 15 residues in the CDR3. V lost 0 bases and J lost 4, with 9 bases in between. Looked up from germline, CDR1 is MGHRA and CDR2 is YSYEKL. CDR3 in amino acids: CASSQDNSFTGELFF. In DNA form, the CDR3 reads TGCGCCAGCAGCCAAGATAACAGTTTCACCGGGGAGCTGTTTTTT.

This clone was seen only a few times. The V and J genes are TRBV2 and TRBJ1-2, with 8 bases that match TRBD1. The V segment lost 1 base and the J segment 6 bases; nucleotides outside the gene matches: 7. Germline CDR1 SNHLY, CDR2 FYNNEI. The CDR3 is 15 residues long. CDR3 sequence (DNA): TGTGCCAGCAGTGAAGGAGGACAGGGTTTCGATGGCTACACCTTC. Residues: CASSEGGQGFDGYTF. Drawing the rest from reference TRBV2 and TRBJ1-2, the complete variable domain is EPEVTQTPSHQVTQMGQEVILRCVPISNHLYFYWYRQILGQKVEFLVSFYNNEISEKSEIFDDQFSVERPDGSNFTLKIRSTKLEDSAMYFCASSEGGQGFDGYTFGSGTRLTVV.

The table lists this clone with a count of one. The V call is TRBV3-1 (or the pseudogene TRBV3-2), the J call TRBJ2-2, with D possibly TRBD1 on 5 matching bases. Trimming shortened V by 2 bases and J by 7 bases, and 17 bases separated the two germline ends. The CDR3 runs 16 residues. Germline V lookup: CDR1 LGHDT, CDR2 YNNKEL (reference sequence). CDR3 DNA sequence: TGTGCCAGCAGCCAATCATCCTTGCGAAGGGGCGGGGAGCTGTTTTTT. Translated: CASSQSSLRRGGELFF.

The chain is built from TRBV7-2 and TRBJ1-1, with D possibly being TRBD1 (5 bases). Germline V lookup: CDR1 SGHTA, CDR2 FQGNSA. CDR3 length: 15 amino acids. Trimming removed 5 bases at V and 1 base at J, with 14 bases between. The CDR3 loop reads CASSKQDRANTEAFF. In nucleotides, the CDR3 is TGTGCCAGCAGCAAACAAGACAGAGCGAACACTGAAGCTTTCTTT.

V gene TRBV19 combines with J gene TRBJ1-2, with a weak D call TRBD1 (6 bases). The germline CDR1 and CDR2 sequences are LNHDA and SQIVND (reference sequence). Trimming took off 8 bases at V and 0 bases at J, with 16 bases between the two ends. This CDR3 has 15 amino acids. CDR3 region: CASSLQGSANYGYTF. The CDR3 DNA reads TGTGCCAGTTCCCTCCAGGGGTCGGCTAACTATGGCTACACCTTC.

The CDR3 region has the DNA TGTGCCAGCAGTTACTCGAGGGGGAATGGCTACACCTTC. Its translation: CASSYSRGNGYTF. This chain uses TRBV6-6 with TRBJ1-2; TRBD1 might be the D (6 bases). The CDR3 is 13 amino acids. Trimming took 0 bases from V and 6 from J, leaving 8 bases between them. Germline assignment: CDR1 MNHNY and CDR2 SVGAGI (reference sequence).

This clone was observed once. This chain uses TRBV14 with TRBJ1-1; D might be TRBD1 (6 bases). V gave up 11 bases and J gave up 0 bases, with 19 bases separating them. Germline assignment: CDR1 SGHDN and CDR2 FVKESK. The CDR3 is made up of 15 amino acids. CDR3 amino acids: CALPGGGSLNTEAFF. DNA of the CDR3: TGTGCCCTACCCGGCGGGGGCAGCTTGAACACTGAAGCTTTCTTT.

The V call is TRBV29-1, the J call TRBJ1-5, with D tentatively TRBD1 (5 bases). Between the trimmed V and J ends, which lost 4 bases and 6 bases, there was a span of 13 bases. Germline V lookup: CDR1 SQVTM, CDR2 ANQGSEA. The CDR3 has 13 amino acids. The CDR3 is CSVVVTDRQPQHF. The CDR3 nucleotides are TGCAGCGTTGTGGTGACAGACCGTCAGCCCCAGCATTTT.

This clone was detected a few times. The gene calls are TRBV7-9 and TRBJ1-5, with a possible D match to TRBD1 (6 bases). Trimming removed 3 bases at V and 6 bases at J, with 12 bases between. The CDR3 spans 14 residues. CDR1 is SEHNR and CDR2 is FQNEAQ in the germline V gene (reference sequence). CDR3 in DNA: TGTGCCAGCAGCTTCCCAGGGGCAGCTCAGCCCCAGCATTTT. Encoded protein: CASSFPGAAQPQHF. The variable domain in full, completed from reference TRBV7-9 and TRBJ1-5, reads DTGVSQNPRHKITKRGQNVTFRCDPISEHNRLYWYRQTLGQGPEFLTYFQNEAQLEKSRLLSDRFSAERPKGSFSTLEIQRTEQGDSAMYLCASSFPGAAQPQHFGDGTRLSIL.

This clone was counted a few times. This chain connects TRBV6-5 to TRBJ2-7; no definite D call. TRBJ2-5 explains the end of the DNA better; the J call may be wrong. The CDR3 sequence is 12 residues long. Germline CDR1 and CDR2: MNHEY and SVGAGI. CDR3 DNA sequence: TGTGCCAGCAGTCCGCTGGGCGGGACCCAGTACTTC. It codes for CASSPLGGTQYF.

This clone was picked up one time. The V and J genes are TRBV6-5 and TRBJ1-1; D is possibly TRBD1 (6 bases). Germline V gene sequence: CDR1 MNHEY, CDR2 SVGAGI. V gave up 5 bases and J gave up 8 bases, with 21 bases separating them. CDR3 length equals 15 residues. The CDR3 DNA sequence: TGTGCCAGCAGTCCCGGGACATTTGCTACGATCGAAGCTTTCTTT. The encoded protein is CASSPGTFATIEAFF.

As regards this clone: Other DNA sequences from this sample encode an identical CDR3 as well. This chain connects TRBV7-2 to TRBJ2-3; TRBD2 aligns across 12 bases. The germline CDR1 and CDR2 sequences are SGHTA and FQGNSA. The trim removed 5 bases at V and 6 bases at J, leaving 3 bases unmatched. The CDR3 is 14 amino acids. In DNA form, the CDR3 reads TGTGCCAGCAGCCTCGGACTAGCGGGGGATACGCAGTATTTT. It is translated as CASSLGLAGDTQYF. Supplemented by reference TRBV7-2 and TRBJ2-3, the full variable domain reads GAGVSQSPSNKVTEKGKDVELRCDPISGHTALYWYRQSLGQGLEFLIYFQGNSAPDKSGLPSDRFSAERTGGSVSTLTIQRTQQEDSAVYLCASSLGLAGDTQYFGPGTRLTVL.

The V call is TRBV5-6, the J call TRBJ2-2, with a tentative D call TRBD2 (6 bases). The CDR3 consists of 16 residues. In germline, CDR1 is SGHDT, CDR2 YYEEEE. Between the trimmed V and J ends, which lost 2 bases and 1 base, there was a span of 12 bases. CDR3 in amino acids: CASSFGGRKNTGELFF. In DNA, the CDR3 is TGTGCCAGCAGCTTCGGGGGACGAAAGAACACCGGGGAGCTGTTTTTT.

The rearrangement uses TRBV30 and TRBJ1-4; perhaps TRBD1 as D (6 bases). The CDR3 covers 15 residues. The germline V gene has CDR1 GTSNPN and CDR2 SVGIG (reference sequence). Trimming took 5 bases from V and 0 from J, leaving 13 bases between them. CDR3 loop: CAWGGQSATNEKLFF. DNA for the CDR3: TGTGCCTGGGGAGGACAGTCTGCAACTAATGAAAAACTGTTTTTT. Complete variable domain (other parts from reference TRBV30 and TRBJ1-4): SQTIHQWPATLVQPVGSPLSLECTVEGTSNPNLYWYRQAAGRGLQLLFYSVGIGQISSEVPQNLSASRPQDRQFILSSKKLLLSDSGFYLCAWGGQSATNEKLFFGSGTQLSVL.

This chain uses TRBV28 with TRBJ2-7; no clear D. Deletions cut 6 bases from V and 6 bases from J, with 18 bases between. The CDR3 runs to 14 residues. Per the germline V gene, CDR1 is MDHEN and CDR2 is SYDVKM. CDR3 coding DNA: TGTGCCAGCAGCCCCCGTTTAGGAGCTGGCGAGCAGTACTTC. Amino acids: CASSPRLGAGEQYF.

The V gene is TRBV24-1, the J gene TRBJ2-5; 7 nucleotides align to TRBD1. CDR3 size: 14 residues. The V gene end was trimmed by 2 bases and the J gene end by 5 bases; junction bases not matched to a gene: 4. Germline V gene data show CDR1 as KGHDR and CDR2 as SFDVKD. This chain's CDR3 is CATSDSGTAETQYF. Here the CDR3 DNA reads TGTGCCACCAGTGATTCCGGGACAGCGGAGACCCAGTACTTC.

The CDR3 reads CASSPGGGLNTEAFF. The CDR3 DNA reads TGTGCCAGCAGCCCGGGGGGAGGGTTGAACACTGAAGCTTTCTTT. The genes are TRBV7-2 and TRBJ1-1, with D maybe TRBD1 (5 bases). Looked up from germline, CDR1 is SGHTA and CDR2 is FQGNSA. This CDR3 comprises 15 residues. Deletions cut 5 bases from V and 0 bases from J, with 13 bases between.

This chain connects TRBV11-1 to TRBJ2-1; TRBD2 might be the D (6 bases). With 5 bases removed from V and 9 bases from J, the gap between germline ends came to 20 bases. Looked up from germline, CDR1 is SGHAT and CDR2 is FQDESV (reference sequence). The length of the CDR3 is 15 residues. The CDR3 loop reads CASSRSGRYVSEQFF. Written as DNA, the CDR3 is TGTGCCAGCAGCCGGTCAGGGAGGTATGTCAGTGAGCAGTTCTTC.

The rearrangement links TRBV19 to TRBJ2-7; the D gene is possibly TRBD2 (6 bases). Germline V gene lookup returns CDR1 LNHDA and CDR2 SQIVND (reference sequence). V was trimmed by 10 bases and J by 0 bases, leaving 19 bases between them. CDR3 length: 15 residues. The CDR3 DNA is TGTGCCACCCGGGCCGGGTTCGGGGGCTCCTACGAGCAGTACTTC. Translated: CATRAGFGGSYEQYF.

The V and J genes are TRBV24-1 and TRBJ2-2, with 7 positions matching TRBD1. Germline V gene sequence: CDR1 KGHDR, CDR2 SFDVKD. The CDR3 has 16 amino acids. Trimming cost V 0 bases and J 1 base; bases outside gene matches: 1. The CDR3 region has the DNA TGTGCCACCAGTGATTTGAGGACAGGGAACACCGGGGAGCTGTTTTTT. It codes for CATSDLRTGNTGELFF.

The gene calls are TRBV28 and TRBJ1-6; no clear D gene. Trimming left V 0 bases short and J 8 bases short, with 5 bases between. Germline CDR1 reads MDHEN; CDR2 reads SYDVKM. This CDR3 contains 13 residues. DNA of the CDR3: TGTGCCAGCAGTTTATGGAGGGATTCACCCCTCCACTTT. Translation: CASSLWRDSPLHF.

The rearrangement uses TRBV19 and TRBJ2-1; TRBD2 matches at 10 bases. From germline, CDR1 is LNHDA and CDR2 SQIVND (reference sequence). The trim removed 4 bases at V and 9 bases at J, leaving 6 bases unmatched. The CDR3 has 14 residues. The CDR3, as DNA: TGTGCCAGTAGTAAGGGACTAGCGAAGGGTGAGCAGTTCTTC. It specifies CASSKGLAKGEQFF. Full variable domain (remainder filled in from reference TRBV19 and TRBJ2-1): DGGITQSPKYLFRKEGQNVTLSCEQNLNHDAMYWYRQDPGQGLRLIYYSQIVNDFQKGDIAEGYSVSREKKESFPLTVTSAQKNPTAFYLCASSKGLAKGEQFFGPGTRLTVL.

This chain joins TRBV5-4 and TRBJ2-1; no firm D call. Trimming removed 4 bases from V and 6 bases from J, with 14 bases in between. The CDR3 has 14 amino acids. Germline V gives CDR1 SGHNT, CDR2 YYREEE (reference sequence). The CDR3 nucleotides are TGTGCCAGCAGCCCCTCTGACTTGAGCAATGAGCAGTTCTTC. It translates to CASSPSDLSNEQFF.

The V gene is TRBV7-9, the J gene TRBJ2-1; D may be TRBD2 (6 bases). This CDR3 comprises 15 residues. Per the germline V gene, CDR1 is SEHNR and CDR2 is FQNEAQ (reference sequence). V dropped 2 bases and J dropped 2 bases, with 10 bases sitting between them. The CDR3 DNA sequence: TGTGCCAGCAGCTTACCGGGACTCACCTACAATGAGCAGTTCTTC. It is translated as CASSLPGLTYNEQFF.